This T cell receptor beta chain was sequenced during a study of blood T cell repertoires in COVID-19. Study overall: Whether acute or convalescent, the COVID-19 samples came from the United States, Italy and Spain. T cells, B-cell-depleted T cells, or PBMCs provided the cDNA or gDNA that served as material.

Assay used: immunoSEQ multiplex PCR; TCRdb lists only in-frame clones, some missing. The sample yields 150,000 to 200,000 clones, approximately 82% seen once. The length of the CDR3 is 13 residues. Looked up from germline, CDR1 is SGHTA and CDR2 is FQGTGA. Losses at the gene ends were 5 bases for V and 8 bases for J; bases not matched to a gene: 7. The sample consisted of peripheral blood. This TCR derives from a human donor with acute or convalescent COVID-19. The donor label of this sample is uncertain. The chain carries TRBV7-3 and TRBJ1-2; TRBD1 aligns across 8 bases. CDR3 in DNA: TGTGCCAGCAGCCCGGGGACAGGCTTGGGCTACACCTTC. This gives the protein CASSPGTGLGYTF.